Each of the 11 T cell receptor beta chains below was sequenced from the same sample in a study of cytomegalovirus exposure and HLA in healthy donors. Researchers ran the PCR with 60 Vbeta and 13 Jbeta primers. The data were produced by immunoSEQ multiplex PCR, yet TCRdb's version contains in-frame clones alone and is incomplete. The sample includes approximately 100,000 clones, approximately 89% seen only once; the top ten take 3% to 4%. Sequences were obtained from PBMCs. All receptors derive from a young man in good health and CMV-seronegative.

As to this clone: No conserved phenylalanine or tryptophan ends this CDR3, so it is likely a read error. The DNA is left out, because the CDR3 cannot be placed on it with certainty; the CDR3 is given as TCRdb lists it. The CDR3 loop reads CASSEVIGRL. This chain uses TRBV6-6 with TRBJ2-3; the listed D gene, TRBD2, was not tested against the DNA. Germline V gene sequence: CDR1 MNHNY, CDR2 SVGAGI (reference sequence). The CDR3 comprises 10 residues, both ends counted.

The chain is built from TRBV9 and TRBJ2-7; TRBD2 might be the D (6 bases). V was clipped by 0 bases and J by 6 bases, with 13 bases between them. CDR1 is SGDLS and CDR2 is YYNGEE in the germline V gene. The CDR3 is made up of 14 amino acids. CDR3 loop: CASSVGQTEGEQYF. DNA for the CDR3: TGTGCCAGCAGCGTAGGGCAGACGGAGGGCGAGCAGTACTTC.

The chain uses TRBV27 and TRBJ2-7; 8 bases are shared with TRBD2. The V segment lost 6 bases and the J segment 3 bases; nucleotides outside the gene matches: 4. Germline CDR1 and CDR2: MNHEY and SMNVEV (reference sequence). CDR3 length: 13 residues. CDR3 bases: TGTGCCAGCAGGAGCGGGAGCTTCTACGAGCAGTACTTC. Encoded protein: CASRSGSFYEQYF.

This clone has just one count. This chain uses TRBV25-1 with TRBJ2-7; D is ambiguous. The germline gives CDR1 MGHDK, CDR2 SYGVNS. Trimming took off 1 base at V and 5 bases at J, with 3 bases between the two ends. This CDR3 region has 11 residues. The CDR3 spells CASSEFNEQYF. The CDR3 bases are TGTGCCAGCAGTGAATTTAACGAGCAGTACTTC.

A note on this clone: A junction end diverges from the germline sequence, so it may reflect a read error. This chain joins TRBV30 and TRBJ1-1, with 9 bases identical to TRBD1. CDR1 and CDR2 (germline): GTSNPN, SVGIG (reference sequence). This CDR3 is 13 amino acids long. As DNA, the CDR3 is TGTGCCTGGAAACCGACAGGGGGTGTGACCATGGTCTTT. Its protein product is CAWKPTGGVTMVF.

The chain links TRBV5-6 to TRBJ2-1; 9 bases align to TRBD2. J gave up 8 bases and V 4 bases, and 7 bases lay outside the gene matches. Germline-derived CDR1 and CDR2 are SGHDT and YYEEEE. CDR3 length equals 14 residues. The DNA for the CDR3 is TGTGCCAGCAGCCAGGAGCGGGAGGTAGATGAGCAGTTCTTC. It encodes CASSQEREVDEQFF.

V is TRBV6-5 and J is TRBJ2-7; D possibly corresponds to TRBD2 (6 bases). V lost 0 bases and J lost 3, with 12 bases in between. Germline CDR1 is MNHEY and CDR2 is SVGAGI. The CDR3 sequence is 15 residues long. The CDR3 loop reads CASSYSLQGGYEQYF. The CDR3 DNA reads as TGTGCCAGCAGTTACTCGTTGCAGGGAGGCTACGAGCAGTACTTC.

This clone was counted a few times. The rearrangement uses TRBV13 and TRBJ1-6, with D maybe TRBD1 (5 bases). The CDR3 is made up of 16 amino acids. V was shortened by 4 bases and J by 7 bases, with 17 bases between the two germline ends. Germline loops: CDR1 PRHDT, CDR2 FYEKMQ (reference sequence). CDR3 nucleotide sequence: TGTGCCAGCAGCTCCTATAGGGACTCCCCCAATTCACCCCTCCACTTT. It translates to CASSSYRDSPNSPLHF.

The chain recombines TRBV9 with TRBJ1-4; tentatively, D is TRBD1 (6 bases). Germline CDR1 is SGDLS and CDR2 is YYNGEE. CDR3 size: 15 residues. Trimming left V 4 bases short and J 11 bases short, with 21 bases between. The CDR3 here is CASSIHRDPNGKLFF. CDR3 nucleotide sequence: TGTGCCAGCAGCATCCACAGGGACCCCAATGGGAAACTGTTTTTT.

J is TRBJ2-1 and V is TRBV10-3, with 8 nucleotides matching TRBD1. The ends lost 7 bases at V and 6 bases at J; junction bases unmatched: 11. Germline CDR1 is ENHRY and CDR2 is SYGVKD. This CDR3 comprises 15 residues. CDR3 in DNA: TGTGCCATCACCCAGACGGACAGGGAGAGCAATGAGCAGTTCTTC. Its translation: CAITQTDRESNEQFF.

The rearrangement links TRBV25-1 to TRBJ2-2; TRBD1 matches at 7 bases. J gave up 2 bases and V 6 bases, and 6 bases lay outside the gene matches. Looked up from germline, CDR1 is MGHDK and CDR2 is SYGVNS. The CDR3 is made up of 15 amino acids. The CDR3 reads CASRSTGTNTGELFF. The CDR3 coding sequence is TGTGCCAGCAGGTCGACAGGGACCAACACCGGGGAGCTGTTTTTT.